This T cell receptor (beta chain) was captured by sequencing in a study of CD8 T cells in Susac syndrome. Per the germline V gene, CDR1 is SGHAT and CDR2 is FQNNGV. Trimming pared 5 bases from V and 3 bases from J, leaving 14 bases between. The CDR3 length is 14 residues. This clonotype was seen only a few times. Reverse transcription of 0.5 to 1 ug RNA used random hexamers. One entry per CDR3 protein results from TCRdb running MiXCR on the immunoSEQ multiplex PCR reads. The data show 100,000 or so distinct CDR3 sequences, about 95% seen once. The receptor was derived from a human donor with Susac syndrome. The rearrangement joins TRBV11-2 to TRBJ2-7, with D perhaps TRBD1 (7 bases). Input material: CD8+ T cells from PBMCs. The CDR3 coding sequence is TGTGCCAGCAGCCTCGGAGGGGGCCTCTACGAGCAGTACTTC. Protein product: CASSLGGGLYEQYF.